A selection of T cell receptor beta chains follows, all from one sample in a study of control samples from healthy donors and cancer patients. Assay: immunoSEQ multiplex PCR; the TCRdb copy retains only in-frame clones and omits some. Among 150,000 to 200,000 clones listed, 85% to 90% were seen once. The sample taken for sequencing was blood. The receptors shown here come from a woman aged 45-65 years in good health. Both conserved end residues are part of each CDR3. D genes are given only for firm matches. Clone sizes are given selectively: once, few, many, or a class where the clone is expanded.

J gene: TRBJ2-7
clone size: -
V gene: TRBV11-2
D gene: -
CDR3 protein: CASSLGVGQYF
CDR3 DNA: TGTGCCAGCAGCTTAGGGGTAGGGCAGTACTTC

J gene: TRBJ2-7
clone size: -
V gene: TRBV7-2
D gene: -
CDR3 protein: CASSFGGWEQYF
CDR3 DNA: TGTGCCAGCAGCTTCGGAGGGTGGGAGCAGTACTTC

J gene: TRBJ2-1
clone size: once
V gene: TRBV11-1
D gene: -
CDR3 protein: CASSLGQDSYNEQFF
CDR3 DNA: TGTGCCAGCAGCTTAGGACAGGACTCTTACAATGAGCAGTTCTTC

J gene: TRBJ1-1
clone size: -
V gene: TRBV18
D gene: -
CDR3 protein: CASSTVSGAFF
CDR3 DNA: TGTGCCAGCTCGACTGTCTCGGGGGCTTTCTTT

J gene: TRBJ1-4
clone size: -
V gene: TRBV7-2
D gene: -
CDR3 protein: CASSSSRAGEKLFF
CDR3 DNA: TGTGCCAGCAGCTCCTCCAGGGCTGGGGAAAAACTGTTTTTT

J gene: TRBJ1-4
clone size: -
V gene: TRBV28
D gene: -
CDR3 protein: CASSLGGTQNEKLFF
CDR3 DNA: TGTGCCAGCAGTTTAGGCGGGACACAGAATGAAAAACTGTTTTTT

J gene: TRBJ1-1
clone size: -
V gene: TRBV30
D gene: -
CDR3 protein: CAWSVRPLGVSAFF
CDR3 DNA: TGTGCCTGGAGTGTGAGGCCGTTAGGGGTTTCAGCTTTCTTT

J gene: TRBJ1-1
clone size: once
V gene: TRBV24-1
D gene: -
CDR3 protein: CATSDPKASAEAFF
CDR3 DNA: TGTGCCACCAGTGACCCTAAAGCTAGCGCTGAAGCTTTCTTT

J gene: TRBJ2-7
clone size: -
V gene: TRBV30
D gene: TRBD1
CDR3 protein: CAWTPGTGSYEQYF
CDR3 DNA: TGTGCCTGGACTCCCGGGACAGGGTCCTACGAGCAGTACTTC

J gene: TRBJ2-3
clone size: -
V gene: TRBV9
D gene: -
CDR3 protein: CASSVVTPGAHPDTQYF
CDR3 DNA: TGTGCCAGCAGCGTAGTTACCCCGGGGGCCCACCCAGATACGCAGTATTTT

J gene: TRBJ1-2
clone size: -
V gene: TRBV6-6
D gene: -
CDR3 protein: CASSYQGDGGYTF
CDR3 DNA: TGTGCCAGCAGTTATCAGGGAGACGGCGGCTACACCTTC

J gene: TRBJ2-1
clone size: -
V gene: TRBV28
D gene: TRBD2
CDR3 protein: CASSLLAGGNNEQFF
CDR3 DNA: TGTGCCAGCAGTTTACTAGCGGGGGGAAACAATGAGCAGTTCTTC

J gene: TRBJ1-4
clone size: -
V gene: TRBV4-1
D gene: TRBD1
CDR3 protein: CASSHTRGTNEKLFF
CDR3 DNA: TGCGCCAGCAGCCATACCAGGGGGACTAATGAAAAACTGTTTTTT

J gene: TRBJ1-3
clone size: -
V gene: TRBV9
D gene: -
CDR3 protein: CASSPTGNTIYF
CDR3 DNA: TGTGCCAGCAGCCCAACTGGAAACACCATATATTTT

J gene: TRBJ1-2
clone size: -
V gene: TRBV6-2/TRBV6-3
D gene: -
CDR3 protein: CASSPTGYGYTF
CDR3 DNA: TGTGCCAGCAGTCCAACAGGCTATGGCTACACCTTC

J gene: TRBJ2-2
clone size: -
V gene: TRBV18
D gene: -
CDR3 protein: CASSQDAGELFF
CDR3 DNA: TGTGCCAGCTCACAGGACGCCGGGGAGCTGTTTTTT

J gene: TRBJ1-1
clone size: -
V gene: TRBV19
D gene: TRBD1
CDR3 protein: CAIPDRGRTEAFF
CDR3 DNA: TGTGCCATCCCGGACAGGGGTAGGACTGAAGCTTTCTTT

J gene: TRBJ1-2
clone size: -
V gene: TRBV18
D gene: TRBD1
CDR3 protein: CASSPSGGWYGYTF
CDR3 DNA: TGTGCCAGCTCGCCTTCAGGGGGCTGGTATGGCTACACCTTC

J gene: TRBJ2-2
clone size: -
V gene: TRBV30
D gene: -
CDR3 protein: CACSGAVTRPNTGELFF
CDR3 DNA: TGTGCCTGCTCTGGGGCAGTAACAAGGCCCAACACCGGGGAGCTGTTTTTT

J gene: TRBJ1-1
clone size: few
V gene: TRBV28
D gene: -
CDR3 protein: CASTTPGRAFF
CDR3 DNA: TGTGCCAGCACCACCCCCGGCAGAGCTTTCTTT

J gene: TRBJ1-5
clone size: few
V gene: TRBV24-1
D gene: TRBD1
CDR3 protein: CATSAQGQGGQPQHF
CDR3 DNA: TGTGCCACCAGTGCCCAAGGACAGGGAGGCCAGCCCCAGCATTTT

J gene: TRBJ2-2
clone size: -
V gene: TRBV11-2
D gene: -
CDR3 protein: CASSPMKNTGELFF
CDR3 DNA: TGTGCCAGCAGCCCCATGAAGAACACCGGGGAGCTGTTTTTT

J gene: TRBJ2-1
clone size: -
V gene: TRBV9
D gene: TRBD2
CDR3 protein: CASSGPQRGAYNEQFF
CDR3 DNA: TGTGCCAGCAGCGGGCCCCAGCGGGGGGCCTACAATGAGCAGTTCTTC

J gene: TRBJ1-1
clone size: -
V gene: TRBV11-2
D gene: -
CDR3 protein: CASSLNGMNTEAFF
CDR3 DNA: TGTGCCAGCAGCTTAAACGGGATGAACACTGAAGCTTTCTTT

J gene: TRBJ2-7
clone size: once
V gene: TRBV5-1
D gene: TRBD2
CDR3 protein: CASSQGGVTYEQYF
CDR3 DNA: TGCGCCAGCAGCCAGGGAGGGGTAACCTACGAGCAGTACTTC

J gene: TRBJ1-2
clone size: few
V gene: TRBV4-1
D gene: -
CDR3 protein: CASSQVLPRRVTGYGYTF
CDR3 DNA: TGCGCCAGCAGCCAAGTGCTACCCCGCCGTGTGACAGGCTATGGCTACACCTTC

J gene: TRBJ1-4
clone size: -
V gene: TRBV7-2
D gene: -
CDR3 protein: CASSLTGQFGLFF
CDR3 DNA: TGTGCCAGCAGCTTAACTGGACAGTTTGGACTGTTTTTT

J gene: TRBJ2-1
clone size: -
V gene: TRBV15
D gene: -
CDR3 protein: CATSRDLGTSYNEQFF
CDR3 DNA: TGTGCCACCAGCAGAGATTTAGGGACCTCCTACAATGAGCAGTTCTTC

J gene: TRBJ2-1
clone size: -
V gene: TRBV3-1/TRBV3-2
D gene: -
CDR3 protein: CASSQVRDPSYNEQFF
CDR3 DNA: TGTGCCAGCAGCCAGGTGCGGGACCCTTCCTACAATGAGCAGTTCTTC

J gene: TRBJ1-5
clone size: -
V gene: TRBV7-2
D gene: -
CDR3 protein: CASSLQGTTDQPQHF
CDR3 DNA: TGTGCCAGCAGCTTACAGGGTACGACGGATCAGCCCCAGCATTTT

J gene: TRBJ1-2
clone size: -
V gene: TRBV19
D gene: TRBD1
CDR3 protein: CASSIDGRGRREYGYTF
CDR3 DNA: TGTGCCAGTAGTATCGATGGCAGGGGGCGCCGGGAATATGGCTACACCTTC